This TCR beta chain was sequenced during a study of control samples from healthy donors and cancer patients. V dropped 6 bases and J dropped 5; count of bases not matched to a gene: 3. The CDR3 is made up of 13 amino acids. From germline, CDR1 is MNHEY and CDR2 SVGAGI. Measured with immunoSEQ multiplex PCR; TCRdb has only the in-frame clones, and not every one. Here the sample spans tens of thousands of clones, over 75% being singletons. The sample taken for sequencing was blood. The receptor was isolated from a woman aged 18-30 years in good health. The rearrangement links TRBV6-5 to TRBJ1-5; 8 nucleotides line up with TRBD1. CDR3 residues: CASRTGVDQPQHF. The CDR3 bases are TGTGCCAGCAGGACAGGGGTGGATCAGCCCCAGCATTTT.